This is a list of T cell receptor beta chains from one sample in a study of CD8 T cells in ankylosing spondylitis. TCRdb fed the 5' RACE reads into MiXCR, producing one record per CDR3 protein. The table lists 150,000 or so distinct CDR3 sequences, roughly 12% of them singletons. Input material: blood, either unsorted or a sorted T cell fraction (not recorded which). The receptors come from a male donor with ankylosing spondylitis or in good health (not recorded which). CDR3s include the opening cysteine and the closing phenylalanine or tryptophan. A D gene is named only where the DNA matches it firmly. The size entry is marked missing in some rows and otherwise reads once, few, many or a size class.

v_call: TRBV6-1; clone_size: few; d_call: TRBD2; j_call: TRBJ2-1; cdr3_nt: TGTGCCAGCAGGGGCGGGGGCTCCTACAATGAGCAGTTCTTC; cdr3_aa: CASRGGGSYNEQFF
v_call: TRBV29-1; clone_size: -; d_call: -; j_call: TRBJ2-1; cdr3_nt: TGCAGCGTTGAGATGGCCGGCGTTGAGCAGTTCTTC; cdr3_aa: CSVEMAGVEQFF
v_call: TRBV4-1; clone_size: many; d_call: -; j_call: TRBJ2-5; cdr3_nt: TGCGCCAGCAGCCAAGCATTAGGGTCCGAGACCCAGTACTTC; cdr3_aa: CASSQALGSETQYF
v_call: TRBV18; clone_size: few; d_call: -; j_call: TRBJ2-7; cdr3_nt: TGTGCCAGCTCACAGGGGTTGTACTACGAGCAGTACTTC; cdr3_aa: CASSQGLYYEQYF
v_call: TRBV9; clone_size: many; d_call: -; j_call: TRBJ2-7; cdr3_nt: TGTGCCAGCAGCTCCCGTATCAGTTCAGGATCCTACGAGCAGTACTTC; cdr3_aa: CASSSRISSGSYEQYF
v_call: TRBV14; clone_size: many; d_call: TRBD1; j_call: TRBJ2-1; cdr3_nt: TGTGCCAGCAGCCAAGATCGGACAGGGTACAATGAGCAGTTCTTC; cdr3_aa: CASSQDRTGYNEQFF
v_call: TRBV6-2/TRBV6-3; clone_size: many; d_call: -; j_call: TRBJ2-1; cdr3_nt: TGTGCCAGCAGTTTCCCGGACAGCACCAATGAGCAGTTCTTC; cdr3_aa: CASSFPDSTNEQFF
v_call: TRBV9; clone_size: few; d_call: TRBD2; j_call: TRBJ2-1; cdr3_nt: TGTGCCAGCAGCGTTACTAGCGGGGGGGCAAATGAGCAGTTCTTC; cdr3_aa: CASSVTSGGANEQFF
v_call: TRBV5-1; clone_size: -; d_call: -; j_call: TRBJ2-6; cdr3_nt: TGCGCCAGCAGCTTGGGCTCGGGTACTGGGACCAACGTCCTGACTTTC; cdr3_aa: CASSLGSGTGTNVLTF
v_call: TRBV24-1; clone_size: -; d_call: -; j_call: TRBJ2-1; cdr3_nt: TGTGCCACCAGTGATGCTACCGTCAGCTCCTACAATGAGCAGTTCTTC; cdr3_aa: CATSDATVSSYNEQFF
v_call: TRBV12-3/TRBV12-4; clone_size: many; d_call: -; j_call: TRBJ1-6; cdr3_nt: TGTGCCAGCAGCCCGAGTGCCTCTAATTCACCCCTCCACTTT; cdr3_aa: CASSPSASNSPLHF
v_call: TRBV7-6; clone_size: -; d_call: -; j_call: TRBJ2-4; cdr3_nt: TGTGCCAGCAGCTTAGTTGGGGGTCCGGCCAAAAACATTCAGTACTTC; cdr3_aa: CASSLVGGPAKNIQYF
v_call: TRBV5-1; clone_size: many; d_call: -; j_call: TRBJ2-3; cdr3_nt: TGCGCCAGCAGCTTGGACAACACAGATACGCAGTATTTT; cdr3_aa: CASSLDNTDTQYF
v_call: TRBV20-1; clone_size: many; d_call: -; j_call: TRBJ2-3; cdr3_nt: TGCAGTGCTAGAGATACAGTTTCGCGGTTCACAGATACGCAGTATTTT; cdr3_aa: CSARDTVSRFTDTQYF
v_call: TRBV25-1; clone_size: -; d_call: -; j_call: TRBJ2-5; cdr3_nt: TGTGCCAGCAAGGCGGAGGTTGGGACCCAGTACTTC; cdr3_aa: CASKAEVGTQYF
v_call: TRBV10-3; clone_size: many; d_call: -; j_call: TRBJ1-2; cdr3_nt: TGTGCCATCAGTGTTTCTCGAAAGGACTCTAACTATGGCTACACCTTC; cdr3_aa: CAISVSRKDSNYGYTF
v_call: TRBV20-1; clone_size: many; d_call: -; j_call: TRBJ1-1; cdr3_nt: TGCAGTGCCCATCCTGGACGTTCTTCAGAAGCTTTCTTT; cdr3_aa: CSAHPGRSSEAFF
v_call: TRBV20-1; clone_size: -; d_call: -; j_call: TRBJ2-7; cdr3_nt: TGCAGTGCTAGAGGCCCTTTAGCGGTTGAGCAGTACTTC; cdr3_aa: CSARGPLAVEQYF
v_call: TRBV18; clone_size: few; d_call: -; j_call: TRBJ1-4; cdr3_nt: TGTGCCAGCTCACCACCTGTCGGGCAGATAAATGAAAAACTGTTTTTT; cdr3_aa: CASSPPVGQINEKLFF
v_call: TRBV15; clone_size: many; d_call: -; j_call: TRBJ2-4; cdr3_nt: TGTGCCACCAGCTTCGCCAGACTCGGCGGTCTAGCCAAAAACATTCAGTACTTC; cdr3_aa: CATSFARLGGLAKNIQYF
v_call: TRBV29-1; clone_size: -; d_call: TRBD1; j_call: TRBJ2-1; cdr3_nt: TGCAGCGTTGGGCCGGGACAGCCATCCAATGAGCAGTTCTTC; cdr3_aa: CSVGPGQPSNEQFF
v_call: TRBV12-3/TRBV12-4; clone_size: many; d_call: TRBD2; j_call: TRBJ2-3; cdr3_nt: TGTGCCAGCAGTCGAGGGACTAGCGGGGCAGATACGCAGTATTTT; cdr3_aa: CASSRGTSGADTQYF
v_call: TRBV6-2/TRBV6-3; clone_size: -; d_call: -; j_call: TRBJ2-1; cdr3_nt: TGTGCCAGCAGTTACTCGACGGGGGGCAGGTACAATGAGCAGTTCTTC; cdr3_aa: CASSYSTGGRYNEQFF
v_call: TRBV7-2; clone_size: few; d_call: -; j_call: TRBJ1-5; cdr3_nt: TGTGCCAGCAGCTTAAACATGGAAGGGCCCCAGCATTTT; cdr3_aa: CASSLNMEGPQHF
v_call: TRBV7-8; clone_size: many; d_call: TRBD2; j_call: TRBJ2-2; cdr3_nt: TGTGCCAGCAGCTTAGCTGGAAGCGGGGCCGGGGAGCTGTTTTTT; cdr3_aa: CASSLAGSGAGELFF
v_call: TRBV5-1; clone_size: many; d_call: -; j_call: TRBJ2-5; cdr3_nt: TGCGCCAGCAGCTCGGGGACGAGAGAGACCCAGTACTTC; cdr3_aa: CASSSGTRETQYF
v_call: TRBV27; clone_size: many; d_call: TRBD2; j_call: TRBJ2-5; cdr3_nt: TGTGCCAGCAGTTTCGGACTAGCGGGGCAAGAGACCCAGTACTTC; cdr3_aa: CASSFGLAGQETQYF
v_call: TRBV2; clone_size: many; d_call: -; j_call: TRBJ2-7; cdr3_nt: TGTGCCAGCACCAACACATACGAGCAGTACTTC; cdr3_aa: CASTNTYEQYF
v_call: TRBV6-1; clone_size: many; d_call: TRBD2; j_call: TRBJ2-2; cdr3_nt: TGTGCCAGCAGTGAGACGGCGGCGGGGGTCGGGGAGCTGTTTTTT; cdr3_aa: CASSETAAGVGELFF
v_call: TRBV9; clone_size: many; d_call: TRBD2; j_call: TRBJ2-1; cdr3_nt: TGTGCCAGCAGCCCAAGACTAGCGGGGCAGAATGAGCAGTTCTTC; cdr3_aa: CASSPRLAGQNEQFF
v_call: TRBV19; clone_size: -; d_call: TRBD1; j_call: TRBJ2-7; cdr3_nt: TGTGCCAGTAGCCGTGGGCCGGGACAGGTCTACGAGCAGTACTTC; cdr3_aa: CASSRGPGQVYEQYF
v_call: TRBV20-1; clone_size: many; d_call: TRBD2; j_call: TRBJ2-5; cdr3_nt: TGCAGTGCTCCTCGACCCGGGACTACACCCCAAGAGACCCAGTACTTC; cdr3_aa: CSAPRPGTTPQETQYF
v_call: TRBV15; clone_size: -; d_call: -; j_call: TRBJ1-4; cdr3_nt: TGTGCCACCAGCAGAGATCAGGGGTACGGTGAAAAACTGTTTTTT; cdr3_aa: CATSRDQGYGEKLFF
v_call: TRBV9; clone_size: few; d_call: TRBD1; j_call: TRBJ1-6; cdr3_nt: TGTGCCAGCAGCACGCAGGGGGCCGATGGCCATTCACCCCTCCACTTT; cdr3_aa: CASSTQGADGHSPLHF
v_call: TRBV12-3/TRBV12-4; clone_size: many; d_call: -; j_call: TRBJ2-2; cdr3_nt: TGTGCCAGCAGTCCCGATGGGCTAGCGTTTACCGGGGAGCTGTTTTTT; cdr3_aa: CASSPDGLAFTGELFF
v_call: TRBV3-1; clone_size: -; d_call: -; j_call: TRBJ1-6; cdr3_nt: TGTGCCAGCAGCCAAGGGGGGAATTCACCCCTCCACTTT; cdr3_aa: CASSQGGNSPLHF
v_call: TRBV10-1; clone_size: many; d_call: -; j_call: TRBJ2-4; cdr3_nt: TGCGCCAGCAGTGAGACAGGGAATGGGAACATTCAGTACTTC; cdr3_aa: CASSETGNGNIQYF
v_call: TRBV28; clone_size: many; d_call: -; j_call: TRBJ2-7; cdr3_nt: TGTGCCAGCAGCCGCGTGTCCGAGCAGTACTTC; cdr3_aa: CASSRVSEQYF
v_call: TRBV5-5; clone_size: many; d_call: -; j_call: TRBJ2-6; cdr3_nt: TGTGCCAGCAGCTTGTTGAACTCTGGGGCCAACGTCCTGACTTTC; cdr3_aa: CASSLLNSGANVLTF
v_call: TRBV9; clone_size: many; d_call: -; j_call: TRBJ2-7; cdr3_nt: TGTGCCAGCAGCGTTGACGACTTCTACGAGCAGTACTTC; cdr3_aa: CASSVDDFYEQYF
v_call: TRBV11-2; clone_size: -; d_call: TRBD2; j_call: TRBJ2-1; cdr3_nt: TGTGCCAGCAGCCCCTCCCCGGGACTAGCGGGAGTGCGAGATAATGAGCAGTTCTTC; cdr3_aa: CASSPSPGLAGVRDNEQFF
v_call: TRBV29-1; clone_size: many; d_call: TRBD2; j_call: TRBJ2-7; cdr3_nt: TGCAGCGTTGAGACTAGCGGGGCCTCCTACGAGCAGTACTTC; cdr3_aa: CSVETSGASYEQYF
v_call: TRBV5-1; clone_size: many; d_call: TRBD2; j_call: TRBJ2-1; cdr3_nt: TGCGCCAGCAGCTTACCGACTAGCGGCGGAAACAATGAGCAGTTCTTC; cdr3_aa: CASSLPTSGGNNEQFF
v_call: TRBV5-1; clone_size: many; d_call: -; j_call: TRBJ1-3; cdr3_nt: TGCGCCAGCAGCTTGGAAACAGGGTCAGGAAACACCATATATTTT; cdr3_aa: CASSLETGSGNTIYF
v_call: TRBV20-1; clone_size: many; d_call: -; j_call: TRBJ2-5; cdr3_nt: TGCAGTGCTTCTGGGGAAGAGACCCAGTACTTC; cdr3_aa: CSASGEETQYF
v_call: TRBV12-5; clone_size: many; d_call: -; j_call: TRBJ2-3; cdr3_nt: TGTGCTAGTGGCATAGCCCCGTTGAGTCCCACAGATACGCAGTATTTT; cdr3_aa: CASGIAPLSPTDTQYF
v_call: TRBV24-1; clone_size: -; d_call: TRBD1; j_call: TRBJ2-2; cdr3_nt: TGTGCCACCAGTGAGCCCCCGGGACAGGGAATCGACGCCGGGGAGCTGTTTTTT; cdr3_aa: CATSEPPGQGIDAGELFF
v_call: TRBV5-1; clone_size: few; d_call: TRBD1; j_call: TRBJ2-3; cdr3_nt: TGCGCCAGCAGCTTAATGGGAAGGGGGCAAGTGGATACGCAGTATTTT; cdr3_aa: CASSLMGRGQVDTQYF
v_call: TRBV4-2; clone_size: many; d_call: -; j_call: TRBJ2-5; cdr3_nt: TGTGCCAGCAGCCAAGATGGGAGTCTAGGGGAGACCCAGTACTTC; cdr3_aa: CASSQDGSLGETQYF
v_call: TRBV18; clone_size: many; d_call: TRBD2; j_call: TRBJ2-1; cdr3_nt: TGTGCCAGCTCACCGGGCTGGGGGAGGGCGGCGTTCTTC; cdr3_aa: CASSPGWGRAAFF
v_call: TRBV5-4; clone_size: -; d_call: -; j_call: TRBJ1-2; cdr3_nt: TGTGCCAGCAGCTCCCGAATGGAGGGGAACTATGGCTACACCTTC; cdr3_aa: CASSSRMEGNYGYTF
v_call: TRBV20-1; clone_size: many; d_call: -; j_call: TRBJ2-1; cdr3_nt: TGCAGTGCTAGAGATTTTAGCGAAGCCTACAATGAGCAGTTCTTC; cdr3_aa: CSARDFSEAYNEQFF